The 30 T cell receptor beta chains presented below share a single source sample, sequenced in a study of shared clonotypes between healthy human individuals (dated by TCRdb to between 2020 and 2021). The method was the immunoSEQ multiplex PCR assay. TCRdb re-hosts the immuneACCESS table, in-frame sequences only. Its copies lack some clones; in the studies checked, an unresolved V gene accounts for under half of them, and the cause for the rest is not known. The sample table contains under 650,000 clones; only one count was recorded for almost 97% of them. The ten biggest clones cover about 0.054% of the sample. Sequenced sample: naive CD4+ T cells sorted from blood. In the paper's terms, the cell subset or site label means: CD45RA+ positively selected. These TCRs come from a woman aged 30 to 39 in good health.

The chain carries TRBV6-4 and TRBJ2-1; maybe TRBD1 (6 bases). The V and J ends lost 5 bases and 0 bases respectively, with 14 bases between them. This CDR3 spans 16 amino acids. Per the germline V gene, CDR1 is MRHNA and CDR2 is SNTAGT. This chain's CDR3 is CASSPIRGSSYNEQFF. CDR3 nucleotide sequence: TGTGCCAGCAGTCCGATCAGGGGAAGCTCCTACAATGAGCAGTTCTTC.

The chain links TRBV27 to TRBJ1-1; D gene ambiguous. Germline V lookup: CDR1 MNHEY, CDR2 SMNVEV (reference sequence). This CDR3 has 14 amino acids. Trimming cost V 3 bases and J 3 bases, with 11 bases left between them. The CDR3 here is CASSFSQEDTEAFF. The CDR3 DNA reads as TGTGCCAGCAGTTTTTCCCAGGAGGACACTGAAGCTTTCTTT.

The chain combines TRBV5-4 with TRBJ2-3, with 10 bases identical to TRBD2. Germline-derived CDR1 and CDR2 are SGHNT and YYREEE (reference sequence). Trimming removed 0 bases from V and 0 bases from J; junction bases left unmatched: 4. The CDR3 loop spans 17 amino acids. CDR3 in DNA: TGTGCCAGCAGCTTGGCGGGAGCGGGAGGGAGCACAGATACGCAGTATTTT. Its protein is CASSLAGAGGSTDTQYF.

The V call is TRBV7-9, the J call TRBJ1-2, with a possible D match to TRBD1 (6 bases). Per germline, CDR1 SEHNR and CDR2 FQNEAQ (reference sequence). CDR3 size: 17 residues. V gave up 4 bases and J gave up 7 bases, with 25 bases separating them. Here the CDR3 reads CASSSPEVQGIIGGYTF. As DNA, the CDR3 is TGTGCCAGCAGCTCCCCAGAGGTGCAGGGGATAATTGGTGGCTACACCTTC. Complete variable domain (other parts from reference TRBV7-9 and TRBJ1-2): DTGVSQNPRHKITKRGQNVTFRCDPISEHNRLYWYRQTLGQGPEFLTYFQNEAQLEKSRLLSDRFSAERPKGSFSTLEIQRTEQGDSAMYLCASSSPEVQGIIGGYTFGSGTRLTVV.

This clone was observed a single time. V is TRBV19 and J is TRBJ2-5, with no clear D. CDR1 and CDR2 (germline): LNHDA, SQIVND (reference sequence). The length of the CDR3 is 12 residues. Trimming shortened V by 6 bases and J by 2 bases, and 7 bases separated the two germline ends. The CDR3, as DNA: TGTGCCAGTAGGGGCAGACAAGAGACCCAGTACTTC. It translates to CASRGRQETQYF. Based on the CDR3 plus reference TRBV19 and TRBJ2-5, the full variable domain is DGGITQSPKYLFRKEGQNVTLSCEQNLNHDAMYWYRQDPGQGLRLIYYSQIVNDFQKGDIAEGYSVSREKKESFPLTVTSAQKNPTAFYLCASRGRQETQYFGPGTRLLVL.

The chain uses TRBV5-5 and TRBJ2-6, with 12 bases lining up with TRBD1. V was clipped by 0 bases and J by 4 bases; unmatched bases: 8. CDR3 length: 19 amino acids. Germline CDR1 SGHKS, CDR2 YYEKEE (reference sequence). This CDR3 reads CASSLVLGQGAFGANVLTF. The DNA for the CDR3 is TGTGCCAGCAGCTTGGTTCTGGGACAGGGGGCGTTCGGGGCCAACGTCCTGACTTTC.

V usage is TRBV5-1 and J usage is TRBJ2-1, with D tentatively TRBD2 (6 bases). Between the trimmed V and J ends, which lost 5 bases and 3 bases, there was a span of 9 bases. This CDR3 contains 13 residues. The germline V gene has CDR1 SGHRS and CDR2 YFSETQ. The CDR3 DNA follows: TGCGCCAGCAGTTCGGGAGTCTACAATGAGCAGTTCTTC. It yields the protein CASSSGVYNEQFF.

The chain links TRBV28 to TRBJ1-1, with D unclear. Germline V gene lookup returns CDR1 MDHEN and CDR2 SYDVKM. This CDR3 has 13 amino acids. Trimming removed 4 bases from V and 6 bases from J, with 12 bases in between. In DNA, the CDR3 is TGTGCCAGCAGTTGGGGAGTAACAGCTGAAGCTTTCTTT. Protein sequence: CASSWGVTAEAFF.

This clone showed up just once. Germline and junction disagree at one end, which may indicate a read error. The chain combines TRBV10-2 with TRBJ2-7; D not resolved. This CDR3 has 17 amino acids. Germline V CDR1 and CDR2: WSHSY, SAAADI. Written as DNA, the CDR3 is TGCGCCAGCAGTGACCCTTACACAGCCCAGAGCTCCTACAAGCAGTACTTC. Its translation: CASSDPYTAQSSYKQYF.

The count of this clone is one. V gene TRBV2 combines with J gene TRBJ1-2; no clear D. V dropped 3 bases and J dropped 6 bases, with 5 bases sitting between them. Germline CDR1 SNHLY, CDR2 FYNNEI. The CDR3 spans 11 residues. In DNA form, the CDR3 reads TGTGCCAGCAGTGATAGTCATGGCTACACCTTC. This codes for CASSDSHGYTF.

This chain links TRBV4-1 with TRBJ2-4; 7 bases fit TRBD1. CDR1 and CDR2 from the germline V gene are MGHRA and YSYEKL. V shed 2 bases, J shed 0 bases, and the junction held 7 bases outside the gene matches. The length of the CDR3 is 17 residues. The CDR3 spells CASSQPATGKAKNIQYF. The CDR3 DNA follows: TGCGCCAGCAGCCAACCTGCGACAGGGAAAGCCAAAAACATTCAGTACTTC.

The chain joins TRBV28 to TRBJ2-1; 8 bases are shared with TRBD2. The CDR3 sequence is 17 residues long. From germline, CDR1 is MDHEN and CDR2 SYDVKM. Losses at the gene ends were 4 bases for V and 8 bases for J; bases not matched to a gene: 16. CDR3 amino acids: CASSSRGTRRGLDEQFF. The CDR3 DNA follows: TGTGCCAGCAGTTCTCGCGGGACTAGAAGGGGACTAGATGAGCAGTTCTTC.

The rearrangement joins TRBV4-1 to TRBJ2-5; 9 bases match TRBD1. The tail of the sequence fits TRBJ2-7 better, so the J call may be wrong. CDR3 length: 15 residues. Germline V gives CDR1 MGHRA, CDR2 YSYEKL. CDR3 in amino acids: CASSQAGTGPYEQYF. CDR3 DNA: TGCGCCAGCAGCCAAGCCGGGACAGGGCCCTACGAGCAGTACTTC.

The chain joins TRBV7-2 to TRBJ1-5; D not certain. This CDR3 comprises 13 residues. Per germline, CDR1 SGHTA and CDR2 FQGNSA. V lost 1 base and J 9 bases, leaving 10 bases between the germline ends. The CDR3 DNA reads as TGTGCCAGCAGCTTAGAAATCCCGGGGCCCCAGCATTTT. Translating it yields CASSLEIPGPQHF.

The chain has TRBV6-1 and TRBJ2-5; possibly TRBD1 for D (6 bases). The last part of the DNA fits TRBJ2-7 better; the J call may be wrong. The CDR3 is made up of 14 amino acids. CDR1 is MNHNS, CDR2 SASEGT, per germline. CDR3 bases: TGTGCCAGCGAGAACGGGGACACTTCCTACGAGCAGTACTTC. Translating it yields CASENGDTSYEQYF.

The chain links TRBV30 to TRBJ2-2; D might be TRBD2 (6 bases). Germline V lookup: CDR1 GTSNPN, CDR2 SVGIG (reference sequence). Trimming cost V 5 bases and J 5 bases, with 15 bases left between them. CDR3 length: 14 amino acids. CDR3 sequence (DNA): TGTGCCTGGCTGGAGGGACTGCAAACCGGGGAGCTGTTTTTT. Its translation: CAWLEGLQTGELFF.

The V call is TRBV6-6, the J call TRBJ2-3; TRBD2 is a possible D gene (6 bases). The germline V gene has CDR1 MNHNY and CDR2 SVGAGI (reference sequence). The CDR3 length is 14 residues. Trimming removed 2 bases from V and 3 bases from J, with 9 bases in between. CDR3 coding DNA: TGTGCCAGCAGTTACGGGCTAGCGACAGATACGCAGTATTTT. This encodes CASSYGLATDTQYF.

The chain is built from TRBV7-9 and TRBJ1-3; no clear D. The length of the CDR3 is 15 residues. Germline values: CDR1 SEHNR, CDR2 FQNEAQ (reference sequence). With 11 bases removed from V and 2 bases from J, the gap between germline ends came to 19 bases. DNA for the CDR3: TGTGCCTTCCAAGTTTCCGGCGGCCCTGGAAACACCATATATTTT. It yields the protein CAFQVSGGPGNTIYF.

The gene calls are TRBV18 and TRBJ1-1, with 10 nucleotides matching TRBD1. This CDR3 region has 17 residues. Per the germline V gene, CDR1 is KGHSH and CDR2 is LQKENI. The ends lost 6 bases at V and 3 bases at J; junction bases unmatched: 13. CDR3 loop: CASSPRQGAGGDTEAFF. CDR3 bases: TGTGCCAGCTCGCCCCGACAGGGGGCGGGGGGGGACACTGAAGCTTTCTTT.

The rearrangement joins TRBV18 to TRBJ2-7; 8 positions match TRBD1. The CDR3 consists of 14 residues. The germline V gene has CDR1 KGHSH and CDR2 LQKENI. V was clipped by 3 bases and J by 3 bases; unmatched bases: 4. CDR3 sequence: CASSPYDRGYEQYF. CDR3 sequence (DNA): TGTGCCAGCTCACCGTATGACAGGGGCTACGAGCAGTACTTC. The entire variable domain, with the rest obtained from reference TRBV18 and TRBJ2-7, is as follows: NAGVMQNPRHLVRRRGQEARLRCSPMKGHSHVYWYRQLPEEGLKFMVYLQKENIIDESGMPKERFSAEFPKEGPSILRIQQVVRGDSAAYFCASSPYDRGYEQYFGPGTRLTVT.

The chain has TRBV4-1 and TRBJ2-7, with 7 bases aligning to TRBD2. The germline CDR1 and CDR2 sequences are MGHRA and YSYEKL. Trimming removed 4 bases from V and 2 bases from J; junction bases left unmatched: 5. The CDR3 has 14 amino acids. CDR3 bases: TGCGCCAGCAGCCTGGGGGGGACTCCCTACGAGCAGTACTTC. Translating it yields CASSLGGTPYEQYF.

The chain couples TRBV29-1 to TRBJ2-7, with TRBD2 matching over 11 bases. The CDR3 runs to 13 residues. Germline V gives CDR1 SQVTM, CDR2 ANQGSEA. Germline trimming cut 7 bases from V and 5 bases from J; bases unmatched to any gene: 7. CDR3 region: CSGRLAGRDEQYF. The CDR3 region has the DNA TGCAGCGGGAGACTAGCGGGAAGGGACGAGCAGTACTTC.

Only one count was recorded for this clone. This chain uses TRBV7-9 with TRBJ2-1; the D gene is possibly TRBD1 (6 bases). Per the germline V gene, CDR1 is SEHNR and CDR2 is FQNEAQ (reference sequence). This CDR3 comprises 15 residues. Trimming took off 3 bases at V and 6 bases at J, with 15 bases between the two ends. In DNA form, the CDR3 reads TGTGCCAGCAGCTTGACCGGGACATCGAGCAATGAGCAGTTCTTC. This codes for CASSLTGTSSNEQFF.

The chain recombines TRBV7-7 with TRBJ2-5; 8 nucleotides agree with TRBD2. There are 14 residues in the CDR3. Per the germline V gene, CDR1 is SSHAT and CDR2 is FNYEAQ (reference sequence). V lost 7 bases, J lost 4 bases, and 8 bases stayed unmatched. The DNA of the CDR3 is TGTGCCAGCACCCGGGGGGGAGCCGGAGAGACCCAGTACTTC. Protein sequence: CASTRGGAGETQYF.

This sequence joins TRBV6-5 and TRBJ2-1; no clear D. V lost 6 bases and J 0 bases, leaving 9 bases between the germline ends. The CDR3 runs to 14 residues. Germline CDR1 MNHEY, CDR2 SVGAGI. The CDR3 DNA is TGTGCCAGCAGCTTCCTGAGCTCCTACAATGAGCAGTTCTTC. Its translation: CASSFLSSYNEQFF.

The V call is TRBV28, the J call TRBJ2-5; 8 positions agree with TRBD2. J lost 3 bases, V lost 4 bases, and 13 bases had no gene match. The CDR3 extends over 17 amino acids. CDR1 MDHEN and CDR2 SYDVKM come from the germline V gene. The CDR3 nucleotides read TGTGCCAGCAGTTACCCCTTTACTAGCGGAGATAAAGAGACCCAGTACTTC. It is translated as CASSYPFTSGDKETQYF. Full variable domain (rest looked up from reference TRBV28 and TRBJ2-5): DVKVTQSSRYLVKRTGEKVFLECVQDMDHENMFWYRQDPGLGLRLIYFSYDVKMKEKGDIPEGYSVSREKKERFSLILESASTNQTSMYLCASSYPFTSGDKETQYFGPGTRLLVL.

The chain carries TRBV5-1 and TRBJ2-7, with 7 positions matching TRBD1. The length of the CDR3 is 13 residues. Per germline, CDR1 SGHRS and CDR2 YFSETQ. The V and J ends lost 3 bases and 7 bases, in that order; junction bases with no gene match: 7. The CDR3 DNA is TGCGCCAGCAGCTCCCGGGACAGTGGGGAGCAGTACTTC. Encoded protein: CASSSRDSGEQYF.

The chain combines TRBV28 with TRBJ1-5, with D unclear. V lost 6 bases, J lost 9 bases, and 12 bases lay in between. The V gene's germline CDR1 is MDHEN and CDR2 SYDVKM. The CDR3 covers 12 residues. The CDR3 coding sequence is TGTGCCAGCAGGATGAGTACACGGCCCCAGCATTTT. Amino acids: CASRMSTRPQHF.

V is TRBV7-6 and J is TRBJ2-1; the D gene is possibly TRBD2 (6 bases). This CDR3 has 14 residues. CDR1 and CDR2 from the germline V gene are SGHVS and FNYEAQ. Trimming pared 5 bases from V and 9 bases from J, leaving 17 bases between. This chain's CDR3 is CASSPYTGTGEQFF. CDR3 sequence (DNA): TGTGCCAGCAGCCCATACACCGGGACTGGTGAGCAGTTCTTC.

The V gene is TRBV5-3, the J gene TRBJ2-3, with D possibly being TRBD1 or TRBD2 (5 bases each). TRBV5-3 is noted as an ORF with a role that remains uncertain. The CDR3 has 16 residues. The V and J ends lost 0 bases and 1 base respectively, with 12 bases between them. For the CDR3, the DNA is TGTGCCAGAAGCTTGGGGGGAGACAGCGGCACAGATACGCAGTATTTT. Its translation: CARSLGGDSGTDTQYF.